This passage covers 10 T cell receptor beta chains from one sample sequenced in a study of read filtering for tumor transcriptome and immune sequencing. Molecular barcoded adaptors covering alpha/delta and beta/gamma chains were used on about 390 ng RNA. TCRdb recomputed calls from the reads with MiXCR, one row per CDR3 protein. In the table there are around 140,000 distinct CDR3 sequences, less than 15% of which are singletons. Sequenced: a population of CD138-negative cells sorted from bone marrow. These receptors all stem from a donor at least 40 years old with multiple myeloma.

As regards this clonotype: This may be a read error, as it is one base from a much larger clone. The genes are TRBV11-2 and TRBJ2-2; the D gene is possibly TRBD2 (5 bases). V was pared by 1 base and J by 9 bases, with 15 bases between. Germline CDR1 is SGHAT and CDR2 is FQNNGV. This CDR3 has 15 residues. CDR3 coding DNA: TGTGCCAGCAGCTTAGCGGGGTTGGTGACCAGGGAGCTGTTTTTT. This encodes CASSLAGLVTRELFF.

This clonotype came up a few times. This likely came from a read error, as a far larger clone is one base away. The CDR3 carries no conserved terminal phenylalanine or tryptophan, so it likely arises from a read error. The V and J genes are TRBV7-8 and TRBJ2-1; the match to TRBD1 covers 7 bases. Germline loops: CDR1 SGHVS, CDR2 FQNEAQ. Trimming removed 4 bases from V and 7 bases from J; junction bases left unmatched: 7. The CDR3 loop spans 14 amino acids. CDR3 in amino acids: CASSSRDSRNEQFL. In DNA, the CDR3 is TGTGCCAGCAGCTCCCGGGACAGCCGAAATGAGCAGTTCCTC.

This clonotype was detected ten times or more. The J gene is TRBJ1-5, the V gene TRBV4-1; D perhaps matches TRBD1 (6 bases). Germline loops: CDR1 MGHRA, CDR2 YSYEKL. Trimming took off 1 base at V and 7 bases at J, with 14 bases between the two ends. The CDR3 covers 15 residues. This CDR3 is CASSQGQAVGQPQHF. The CDR3 DNA reads TGCGCCAGCAGCCAAGGACAGGCCGTTGGGCAGCCCCAGCATTTT.

This clonotype was recorded at least ten times. The chain recombines TRBV4-3 with TRBJ2-1; D possibly corresponds to TRBD1 (6 bases). The CDR3 is made up of 13 amino acids. Trimming removed 4 bases from V and 9 bases from J, with 13 bases in between. Germline-derived CDR1 and CDR2 are LGHNA and YSLEER. Written as DNA, the CDR3 is TGCGCCAGCAGCCTCGAACAGGGACGTGAGCAGTTCTTC. This codes for CASSLEQGREQFF.

This clonotype has a handful of counts. The J gene is TRBJ1-3, the V gene TRBV7-8, with a possible D match to TRBD1 (5 bases). Germline V CDR1 and CDR2: SGHVS, FQNEAQ. The CDR3 length is 16 residues. Trimming took 5 bases from V and 3 from J, leaving 17 bases between them. CDR3 protein: CASSPGTVYDGNTIYF. The CDR3 coding sequence is TGTGCCAGCAGCCCCGGGACGGTTTATGATGGAAACACCATATATTTT.

Ten or more counts support this clonotype. The J gene is TRBJ2-2, the V gene TRBV5-6, with D unclear. V shed 1 base and J shed 6 bases, with 4 bases lying between them. The CDR3 totals 12 residues. CDR1 and CDR2 (germline): SGHDT, YYEEEE. CDR3 nucleotide sequence: TGTGCCAGCAGCTTGATCCCCGGGGAGCTGTTTTTT. Translating it yields CASSLIPGELFF.

This clonotype was counted many times. The chain has TRBV29-1 and TRBJ2-5; 12 bases are a match to TRBD2. Germline V CDR1 and CDR2: SQVTM, ANQGSEA. The CDR3 loop spans 13 amino acids. J was trimmed by 4 bases and V by 8 bases; bases with no gene match: 5. The DNA for the CDR3 is TGCAGCATGGGACTAGCGGGCGGAGAGACCCAGTACTTC. It encodes CSMGLAGGETQYF.

This clonotype was picked up many times. The chain carries TRBV19 and TRBJ1-2; 8 bases match TRBD1. This CDR3 is 16 amino acids long. Germline assignment: CDR1 LNHDA and CDR2 SQIVND (reference sequence). V shed 5 bases, J shed 4 bases, and the junction held 12 bases outside the gene matches. The CDR3 DNA reads TGTGCCAGTAGTCCGAAAGGACAGGGAATCACCTATGGCTACACCTTC. Translation: CASSPKGQGITYGYTF.

This clonotype has a count of ten or more. The rearrangement links TRBV10-3 to TRBJ1-5; D not resolved. V was clipped by 3 bases and J by 4 bases, with 10 bases between them. Per germline, CDR1 ENHRY and CDR2 SYGVKD. This CDR3 is 14 amino acids long. CDR3 sequence: CAISEREVNQPQHF. In nucleotides, the CDR3 is TGTGCCATCAGTGAAAGGGAGGTTAATCAGCCCCAGCATTTT.

The sample holds many counts of this clonotype. The genes are TRBV3-1 and TRBJ2-2, with 11 nucleotides matching TRBD2. Germline V gene lookup returns CDR1 LGHDT and CDR2 YNNKEL (reference sequence). CDR3 length equals 16 residues. V trimming: 1 base; J trimming: 6 bases; junction bases outside the gene matches: 4. In nucleotides, the CDR3 is TGTGCCAGCAGCCAAGGAAAACTAGCGGGGGCCGGGGAGCTGTTTTTT. It yields the protein CASSQGKLAGAGELFF.